This T cell receptor (beta chain) is from a study of cytomegalovirus exposure and HLA in healthy donors (dated 2017 in TCRdb). Background on the whole study: According to an earlier analysis of 587 of the donors, some 170 million T cells yielded 117 million unique TCR beta sequences and 276 Gb of sequence data. The T cell repertoires of 666 subjects were profiled by immunosequencing and related to cytomegalovirus serostatus. Five DR-DQ haplotypes were treated as single units for association and clustering because of strong linkage in the cohort. An earlier analysis of several hundred of the donors applied high-throughput TCR beta sequencing to assess whether each TCR beta V gene segment acted as functional or pseudogenic. Roughly 300 gigabases of sequencing data and tens of millions of unique TCR sequences were included in an early release covering around 600 HLA-typed donors. In a later genetic analysis, genome-wide SNP genotypes for about three fifths of the roughly 670 donors were used, and that subset was treated as a discovery cohort. Besides the first cohort of 550 to 750 subjects, a separate validation cohort made up of around 120 different subjects was used. A later analysis re-analyzed previously published TCR beta repertoires from 500 to 700 donors and added high-resolution HLA genotyping to study TCR occurrence patterns. Of the 300 to 500 genotyped donors, over 80% were placed in the genetic ancestry cluster associated with self-reported Caucasian donors. Rather than using new phenotypic data, the later analysis identified candidate immune exposures from TCR beta sequences and from how often those sequences occurred across donors. Among some 410 genotyped donors of the cohort, an average of about 240,000 unique TCR beta nucleotide sequences was sequenced per donor, of which 15% to 20% were non-productive. To predict cytomegalovirus infection status, the study brought together high-throughput TCR immunosequencing, statistical association of individual TCRs with disease status, and machine learning. Every discovery cohort repertoire had been produced on one sequencing platform. Alongside the repertoire data, information on donor age, sex, ethnicity and CMV serostatus was compiled. The study aimed to test whether signatures of past pathogen exposure could be identified by cataloging public T cell receptors. The number of donors typed differed by locus, with 629-630 for A, B, C, DRB1 and DQB1, 522 for DQA1, 600 to 610 for DPA1, and some 440 for DPB1. Class I and class II HLA loci were covered by the typing at four-digit resolution.

Findings and caveats that apply to the study as a whole: An earlier analysis of approximately 570 of the donors showed that most TCR beta V segments appeared in productive rearrangements either about 87% or about 30% of the time, which broadly matched IMGT annotations. The study gave a list of 150 to 200 TCR beta chains associated with cytomegalovirus. In a later analysis, the rate of TCR association differed among HLA loci, with DRB1 alleles having the most associated TCRs and HLA-C alleles having the fewest. In a later genetic analysis, a missense DCLRE1C variant was associated with V-gene and J-gene trimming of TCR beta chains, and the association was replicated in an independent cohort. A further reported finding was that TCR beta sequences accurately predicted the HLA-A and HLA-B alleles for most subjects in the first cohort. The only immune exposure information available for the cohort was CMV serostatus. Correlated functional status among segregating V segments might reflect linkage disequilibrium, but an unknown experimental factor could not be ruled out. Compared with equally common non-associated chains, HLA-associated TCR beta chains in a later analysis were more clonally expanded and had lower generation probabilities. A later analysis associated 15,000 to 20,000 TCR beta sequences with specific HLA alleles at a false discovery rate of 0.05. Roughly uniform sequencing depth across donors was assumed in presence/absence analyses, although this assumption may not hold. Assigning TCR associations to individual alleles was difficult when HLA alleles, especially DR and DQ, strongly co-occurred. About 15 rarely observed V segments, including chromosome 9 orphons, were excluded from the earlier analysis of about 600 of the donors because counts were too low. Because some donors lacked HLA typing at each locus, the association tests relied only on the typed subset. A cluster of highly shared sequence variants was judged likely to represent a technical artifact of the sequencing pipeline. It was suggested by the authors that the approach could potentially be generalized to other disease states and immunological phenotypes. Most TCR sequences were seen in very few donors, while some public TCRs were found in many individuals. In a later analysis, several top co-occurrence clusters were reported to appear linked to parvovirus B19, influenza, CMV and Epstein-Barr virus. In vitro tests confirmed that a few of the cytomegalovirus-associated TCR beta chains recognize cytomegalovirus antigens. In a later genetic analysis, fewer N-insertions in productive TCRs were reported among donors in an Asian-associated ancestry cluster than the approximately 630-donor mean. The classifier was reported to diagnose cytomegalovirus status with high specificity and sensitivity in both the original cohort and the validation cohort. This cohort had only TCR beta chains sequenced, and the lack of alpha or paired-chain data limited which features could be detected. Most CMV-associated TCR beta chains appeared to be HLA-restricted in a later analysis, and the HLA associations seemed to be driven largely by CMV exposure. Because the 87-base-pair reads could not distinguish some IMGT-functional V segments, including TRBV6-2 and TRBV6-3, those segments were excluded.

The library came from the immunoSEQ multiplex PCR assay. A mixture of 60 forward primers for TCR Vbeta segments and 13 reverse primers for TCR Jbeta segments was used in the multiplex PCR. The CDR3 region of rearranged TCR beta genes was amplified from genomic DNA by a multiplex PCR assay. On the Illumina HiSeq System, the amplified TCR beta libraries were sequenced as 87-base-pair reads. The source study handled its data this way. In a later analysis, tens of millions of unique TCR beta chains were counted across the 690 or so repertoires, and roughly 11 million of these chains were shared by at least two donors. Raw reads were error-corrected and collapsed into unique sequences by a nearest-neighbor algorithm in which closely related sequences were merged to remove PCR and sequencing errors. Alignment of CDR3 sequences to IMGT reference sequences was used to assign V, D and J gene segments. For a sequence to be retained, a match of at least six nucleotides was required to both a V gene segment and a J gene segment. Rearrangements were called productive when the CDR3 lacked stop codons and stayed in frame with V and J; all others were non-productive. Following IMGT convention, CDR3 was defined as the stretch from the second conserved V-encoded cysteine to the conserved J-encoded phenylalanine. The earlier analysis of about 610 of the donors excluded any sequence lacking an unambiguous match to a single V gene segment. An earlier analysis of a few hundred of the donors called V segments functional above 56.7% productive rearrangements and segregating when the between-donor standard deviation exceeded 5%. A statistical classification framework was built to diagnose cytomegalovirus status from the catalog of TCR beta chain sequences. In a later analysis, TCR nucleotide sequences were compared against IMGT/GENE-DB human TR gene sequences so that V and J genes could be assigned. In a later analysis, CDR3 sequences and most-parsimonious VDJ recombination scenarios were assigned using the TCRdist pipeline. In a later analysis, each TCR beta chain was defined by its CDR3 amino acid sequence together with its V-gene family, and reads lacking a unique V-gene family were excluded. A later analysis removed 592 highly shared, low-generation-probability nucleotide sequences to deal with suspected cross-contamination and a sequencing artifact. For each public chain, a later analysis derived a clonal expansion index from normalized ranks of inferred template counts within each repertoire. Generation probabilities in a later analysis came from a VDJ recombination model fitted to out-of-frame rearrangements, and those results were checked against IGoR. In a later analysis, TCR-TCR, TCR-HLA and TCR-CMV co-occurrence was scored with hypergeometric tests, and a repertoire-size bias correction was applied to TCR pairs. False discovery rates were estimated in a later analysis by permuting HLA or CMV assignments 20 times. In a later analysis, co-occurring TCRs were grouped with DBSCAN, and TCRdist sequence similarity was added when clustering was performed within HLA-allele-positive subsets. Co-occurrence clustering excluded repertoires with fewer than 30,000 or more than 120,000 public chains, plus five with anomalous nucleotide sharing. The table comes from immuneACCESS by way of TCRdb, which keeps in-frame sequences with V and J called. Part of the clones is missing from these tables; in studies checked, under half for an unresolved V gene and the rest for unknown reasons. V and J calls and clone size come straight from that table; D and trimming were deduced from the DNA. The sample has about 180,000 clones on record, around 80% of them singletons. The ten largest make up 0.5% of the sample.

Inclusive of the bounding cysteine and phenylalanine, the CDR3 is 13 residues long. Only the CDR3 region is kept as DNA, spanning 39 bases read in frame from base 1. V gives up 4 bases and J gives up 4 bases, and the segment between their germline ends measures 13 bases. Reading the germline V gene gives CDR1 SQVTM and CDR2 ANQGSEA. As regards this clone: No antigen is known for it. Base qualities are not at hand, and no much larger clone is one base apart.

The cohort comprised some 700 healthy bone marrow donors. At the time of sampling, all cohort members were nominally healthy, though unrecorded immune exposures were likely present. The donor was CMV seronegative and belonged to the group of 350 or so seronegative cohort members. A peripheral blood sample was provided by each donor, and peripheral blood mononuclear cells were used for TCR beta sequencing. The Qiagen DNeasy Blood Extraction Kit was used to extract genomic DNA from the blood cell samples. This chain is built from TRBV29-1 and TRBJ1-1; there is no confident call for the D gene. The TCR sequence derives from a woman between 50 and 59 years old in good health and CMV-seronegative. The source material was PBMCs. The CDR3 reads as follows: CSVGSAVATEAFF. DNA sequence: TGCAGCGTTGGAAGTGCGGTGGCCACTGAAGCTTTCTTT.